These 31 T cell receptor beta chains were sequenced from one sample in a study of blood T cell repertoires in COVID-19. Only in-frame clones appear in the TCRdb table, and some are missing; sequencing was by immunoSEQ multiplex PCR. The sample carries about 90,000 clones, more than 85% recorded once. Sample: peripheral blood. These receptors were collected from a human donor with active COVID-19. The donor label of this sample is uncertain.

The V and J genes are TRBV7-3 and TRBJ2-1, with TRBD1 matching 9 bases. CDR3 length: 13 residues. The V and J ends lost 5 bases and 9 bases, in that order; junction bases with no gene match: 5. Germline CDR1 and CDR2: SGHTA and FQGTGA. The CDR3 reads CASSTQDRGEQFF. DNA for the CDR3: TGTGCCAGCAGCACTCAGGACAGGGGTGAGCAGTTCTTC.

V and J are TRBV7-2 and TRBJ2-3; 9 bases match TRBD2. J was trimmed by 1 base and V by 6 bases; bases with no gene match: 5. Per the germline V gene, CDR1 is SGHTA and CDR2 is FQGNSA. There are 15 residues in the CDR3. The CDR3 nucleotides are TGTGCCAGCAGTCCCCAGCGGGGGGGCACAGATACGCAGTATTTT. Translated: CASSPQRGGTDTQYF.

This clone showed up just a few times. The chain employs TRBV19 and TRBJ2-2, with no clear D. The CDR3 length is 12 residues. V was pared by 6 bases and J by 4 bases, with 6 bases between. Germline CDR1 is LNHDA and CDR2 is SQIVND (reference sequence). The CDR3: CASSGFTGELFF. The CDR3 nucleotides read TGTGCCAGTAGCGGGTTCACCGGGGAGCTGTTTTTT.

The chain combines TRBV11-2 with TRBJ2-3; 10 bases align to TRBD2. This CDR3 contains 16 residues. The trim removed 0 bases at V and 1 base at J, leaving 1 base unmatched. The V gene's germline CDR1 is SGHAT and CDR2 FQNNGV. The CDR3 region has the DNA TGTGCCAGCAGCTTAGATCTAGCGGGGGGCACAGATACGCAGTATTTT. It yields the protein CASSLDLAGGTDTQYF.

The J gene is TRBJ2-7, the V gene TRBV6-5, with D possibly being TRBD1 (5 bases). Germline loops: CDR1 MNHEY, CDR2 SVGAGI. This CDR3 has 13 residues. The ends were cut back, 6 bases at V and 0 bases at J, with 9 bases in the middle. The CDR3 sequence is CASSPGPSYEQYF. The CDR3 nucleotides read TGTGCCAGCAGCCCAGGGCCCTCCTACGAGCAGTACTTC.

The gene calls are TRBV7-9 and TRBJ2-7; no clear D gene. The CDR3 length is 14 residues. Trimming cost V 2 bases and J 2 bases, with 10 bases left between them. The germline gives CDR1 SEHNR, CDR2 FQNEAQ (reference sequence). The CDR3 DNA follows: TGTGCCAGCAGCTTACCTCAGGCACCCTACGAGCAGTACTTC. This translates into CASSLPQAPYEQYF.

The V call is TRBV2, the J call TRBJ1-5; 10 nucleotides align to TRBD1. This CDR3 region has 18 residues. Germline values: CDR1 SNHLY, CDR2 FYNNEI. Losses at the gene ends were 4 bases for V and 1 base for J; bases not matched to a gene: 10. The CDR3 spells CASSGSRGTGASNQPQHF. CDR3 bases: TGTGCCAGCAGTGGCTCCCGCGGGACAGGGGCCAGCAATCAGCCCCAGCATTTT.

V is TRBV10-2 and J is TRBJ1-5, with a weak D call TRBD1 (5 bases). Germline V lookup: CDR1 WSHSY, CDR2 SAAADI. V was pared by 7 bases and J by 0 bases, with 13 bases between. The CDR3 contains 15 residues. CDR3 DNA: TGCGCCAGCACTCGGACATTATATAGCAATCAGCCCCAGCATTTT. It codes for CASTRTLYSNQPQHF.

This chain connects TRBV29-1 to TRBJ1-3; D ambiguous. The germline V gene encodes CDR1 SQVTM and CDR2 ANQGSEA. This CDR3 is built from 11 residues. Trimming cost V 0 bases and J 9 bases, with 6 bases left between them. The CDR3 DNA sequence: TGCAGCGTTGAAGACAGTGGCACCATATATTTT. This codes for CSVEDSGTIYF.

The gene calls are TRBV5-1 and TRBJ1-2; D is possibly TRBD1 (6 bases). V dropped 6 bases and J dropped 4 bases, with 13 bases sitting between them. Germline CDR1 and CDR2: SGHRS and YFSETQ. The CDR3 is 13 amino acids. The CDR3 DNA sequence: TGCGCCAGCACCGACAGGTTAAGCTATGGCTACACCTTC. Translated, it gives CASTDRLSYGYTF. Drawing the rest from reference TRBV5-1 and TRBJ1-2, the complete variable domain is KAGVTQTPRYLIKTRGQQVTLSCSPISGHRSVSWYQQTPGQGLQFLFEYFSETQRNKGNFPGRFSGRQFSNSRSEMNVSTLELGDSALYLCASTDRLSYGYTFGSGTRLTVV.

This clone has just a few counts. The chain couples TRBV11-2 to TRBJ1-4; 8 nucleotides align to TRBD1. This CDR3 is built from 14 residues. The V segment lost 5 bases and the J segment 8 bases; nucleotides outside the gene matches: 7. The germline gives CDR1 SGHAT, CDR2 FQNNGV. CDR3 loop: CASSPTGAREKLFF. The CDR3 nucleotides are TGTGCCAGCAGCCCGACAGGGGCAAGGGAAAAACTGTTTTTT. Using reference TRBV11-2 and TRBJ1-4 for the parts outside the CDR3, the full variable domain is EAGVAQSPRYKIIEKRQSVAFWCNPISGHATLYWYQQILGQGPKLLIQFQNNGVVDDSQLPKDRFSAERLKGVDSTLKIQPAKLEDSAVYLCASSPTGAREKLFFGSGTQLSVL.

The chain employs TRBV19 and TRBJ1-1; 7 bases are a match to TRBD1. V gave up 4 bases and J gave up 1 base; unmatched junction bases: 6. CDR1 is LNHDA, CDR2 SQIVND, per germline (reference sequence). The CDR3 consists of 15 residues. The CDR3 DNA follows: TGTGCCAGTAGTACACAGGGGCGGGGGAACACTGAAGCTTTCTTT. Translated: CASSTQGRGNTEAFF.

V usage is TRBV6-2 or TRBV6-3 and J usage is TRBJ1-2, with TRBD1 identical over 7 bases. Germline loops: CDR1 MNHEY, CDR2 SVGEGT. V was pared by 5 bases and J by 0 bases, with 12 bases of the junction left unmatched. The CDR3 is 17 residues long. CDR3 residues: CASSDHTGTATNYGYTF. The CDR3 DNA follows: TGTGCCAGCAGTGACCACACCGGGACAGCCACTAACTATGGCTACACCTTC.

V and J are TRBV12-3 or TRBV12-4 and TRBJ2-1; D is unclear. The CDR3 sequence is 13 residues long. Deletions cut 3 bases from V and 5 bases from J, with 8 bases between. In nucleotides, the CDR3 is TGTGCCAGCAGTTTCGATCGGGACAATGAGCAGTTCTTC. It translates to CASSFDRDNEQFF.

CDR3 amino acids: CASSYARGAEAFF. Here the CDR3 DNA reads TGTGCCAGCAGTTACGCCCGGGGGGCTGAAGCTTTCTTT. The chain links TRBV6-5 to TRBJ1-1; weak D call: TRBD1 (5 bases). CDR3 length equals 13 residues. Trimming cost V 2 bases and J 6 bases, with 10 bases left between them. Germline V lookup: CDR1 MNHEY, CDR2 SVGAGI.

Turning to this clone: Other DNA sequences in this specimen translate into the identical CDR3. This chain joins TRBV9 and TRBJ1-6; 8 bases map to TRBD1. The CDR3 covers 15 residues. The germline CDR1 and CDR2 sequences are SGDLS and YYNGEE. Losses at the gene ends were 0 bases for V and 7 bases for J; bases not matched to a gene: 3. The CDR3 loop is CASSVETGGNSPLHF. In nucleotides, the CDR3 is TGTGCCAGCAGCGTAGAAACAGGGGGGAATTCACCCCTCCACTTT.

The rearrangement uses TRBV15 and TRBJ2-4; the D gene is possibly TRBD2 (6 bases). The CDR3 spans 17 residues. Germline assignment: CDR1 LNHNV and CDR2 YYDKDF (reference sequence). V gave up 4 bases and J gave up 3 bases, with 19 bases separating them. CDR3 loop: CATSKFGGIGGKNIQYF. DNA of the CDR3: TGTGCCACCAGCAAGTTTGGGGGGATAGGAGGCAAAAACATTCAGTACTTC.

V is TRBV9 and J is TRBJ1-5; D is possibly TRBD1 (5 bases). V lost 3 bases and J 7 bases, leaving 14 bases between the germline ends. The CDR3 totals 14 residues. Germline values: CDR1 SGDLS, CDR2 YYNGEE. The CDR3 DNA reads TGTGCCAGCAGCGGGGGGGGATCGGGACAGCCCCAGCATTTT. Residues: CASSGGGSGQPQHF.

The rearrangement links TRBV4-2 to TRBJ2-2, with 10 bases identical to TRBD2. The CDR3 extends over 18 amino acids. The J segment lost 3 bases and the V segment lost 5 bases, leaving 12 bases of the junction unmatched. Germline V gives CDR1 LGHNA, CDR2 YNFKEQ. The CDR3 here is CASSGASLAGAYTGELFF. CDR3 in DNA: TGTGCCAGCAGCGGCGCCTCTCTAGCGGGGGCCTACACCGGGGAGCTGTTTTTT.

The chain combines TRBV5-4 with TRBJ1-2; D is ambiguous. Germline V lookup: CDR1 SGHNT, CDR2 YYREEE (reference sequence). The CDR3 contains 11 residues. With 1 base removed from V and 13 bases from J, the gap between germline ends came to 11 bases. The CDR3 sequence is CASSLYTAVTF. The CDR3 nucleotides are TGTGCCAGCAGCTTGTATACTGCCGTCACCTTC.

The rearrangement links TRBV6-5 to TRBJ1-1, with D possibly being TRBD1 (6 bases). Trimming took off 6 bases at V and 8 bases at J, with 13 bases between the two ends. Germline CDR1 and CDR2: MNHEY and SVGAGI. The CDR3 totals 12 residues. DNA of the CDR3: TGTGCCAGCAGCCCCACAGGGCTCGAAGCTTTCTTT. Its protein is CASSPTGLEAFF.

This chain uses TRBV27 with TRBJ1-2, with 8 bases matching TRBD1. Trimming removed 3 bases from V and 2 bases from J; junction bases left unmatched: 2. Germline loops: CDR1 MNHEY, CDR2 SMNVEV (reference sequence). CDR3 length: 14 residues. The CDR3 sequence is CASSFGQGNYGYTF. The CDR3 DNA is TGTGCCAGCAGTTTCGGACAGGGCAACTATGGCTACACCTTC.

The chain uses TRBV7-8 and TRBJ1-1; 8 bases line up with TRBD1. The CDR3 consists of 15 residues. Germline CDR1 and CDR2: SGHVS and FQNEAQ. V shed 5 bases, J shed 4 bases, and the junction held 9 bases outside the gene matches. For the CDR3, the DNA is TGTGCCAGCAGCCTAACTCTACAGGGGGTCACTGAAGCTTTCTTT. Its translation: CASSLTLQGVTEAFF.

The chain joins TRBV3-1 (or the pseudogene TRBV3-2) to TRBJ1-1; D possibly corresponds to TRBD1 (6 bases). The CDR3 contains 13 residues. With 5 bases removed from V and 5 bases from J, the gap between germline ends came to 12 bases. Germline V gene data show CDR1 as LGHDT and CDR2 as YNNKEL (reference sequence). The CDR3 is CASSLGGATEAFF. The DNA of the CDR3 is TGTGCCAGCAGCTTAGGGGGGGCAACTGAAGCTTTCTTT.

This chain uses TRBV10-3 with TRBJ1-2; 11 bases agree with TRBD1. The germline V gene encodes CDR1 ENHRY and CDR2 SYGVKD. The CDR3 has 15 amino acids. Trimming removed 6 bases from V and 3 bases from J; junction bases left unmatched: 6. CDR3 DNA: TGTGCCATCAGGCGGACAGGGGGCGCGGACTATGGCTACACCTTC. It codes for CAIRRTGGADYGYTF.

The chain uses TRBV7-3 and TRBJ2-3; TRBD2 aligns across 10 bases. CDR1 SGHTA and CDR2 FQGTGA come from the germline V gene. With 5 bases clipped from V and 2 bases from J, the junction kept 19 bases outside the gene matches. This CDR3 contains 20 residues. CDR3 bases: TGTGCCAGCAGCCGTAAACCCGTAGCGGGGGGCCAAGCAAACACAGATACGCAGTATTTT. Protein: CASSRKPVAGGQANTDTQYF.

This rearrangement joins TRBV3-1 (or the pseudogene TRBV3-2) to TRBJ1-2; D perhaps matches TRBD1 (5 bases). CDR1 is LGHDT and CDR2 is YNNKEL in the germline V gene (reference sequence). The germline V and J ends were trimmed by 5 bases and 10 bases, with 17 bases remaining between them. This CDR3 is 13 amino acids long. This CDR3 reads CASSAGTPSDYTF. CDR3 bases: TGTGCCAGCAGCGCGGGGACCCCGAGCGACTACACCTTC.

As DNA, the CDR3 is TGTGCCAGCAGTCCCAGCGGGCAGGGGACAGACGAGCAGTACTTC. It encodes CASSPSGQGTDEQYF. The chain has TRBV7-3 and TRBJ2-7, with a possible D match to TRBD1 (7 bases). Trimming shortened V by 6 bases and J by 5 bases, and 20 bases separated the two germline ends. This CDR3 comprises 15 residues. Germline V CDR1 and CDR2: SGHTA, FQGTGA.

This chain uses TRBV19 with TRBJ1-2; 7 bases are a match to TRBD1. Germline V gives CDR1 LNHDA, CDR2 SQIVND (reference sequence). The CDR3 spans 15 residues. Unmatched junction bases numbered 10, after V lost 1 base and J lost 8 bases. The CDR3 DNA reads TGTGCCAGTAGTATAGCGCGGACAGGCCGGGGGGGCTACACCTTC. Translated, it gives CASSIARTGRGGYTF.

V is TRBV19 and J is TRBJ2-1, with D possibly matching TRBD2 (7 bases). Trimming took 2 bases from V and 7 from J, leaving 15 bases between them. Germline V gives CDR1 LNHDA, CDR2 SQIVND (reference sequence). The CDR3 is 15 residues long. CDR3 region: CASSITGGAGNEQFF. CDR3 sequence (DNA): TGTGCCAGTAGTATAACGGGGGGCGCTGGAAATGAGCAGTTCTTC.

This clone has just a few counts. The CDR3 spells CASTQGYGYTF. The CDR3 region has the DNA TGTGCCAGCACGCAGGGCTATGGCTACACCTTC. The chain couples TRBV28 to TRBJ1-2; a weak D match, TRBD1 (5 bases). In germline, CDR1 is MDHEN, CDR2 SYDVKM. There are 11 residues in the CDR3. V was cut by 7 bases and J by 4 bases, with 7 bases left in between.